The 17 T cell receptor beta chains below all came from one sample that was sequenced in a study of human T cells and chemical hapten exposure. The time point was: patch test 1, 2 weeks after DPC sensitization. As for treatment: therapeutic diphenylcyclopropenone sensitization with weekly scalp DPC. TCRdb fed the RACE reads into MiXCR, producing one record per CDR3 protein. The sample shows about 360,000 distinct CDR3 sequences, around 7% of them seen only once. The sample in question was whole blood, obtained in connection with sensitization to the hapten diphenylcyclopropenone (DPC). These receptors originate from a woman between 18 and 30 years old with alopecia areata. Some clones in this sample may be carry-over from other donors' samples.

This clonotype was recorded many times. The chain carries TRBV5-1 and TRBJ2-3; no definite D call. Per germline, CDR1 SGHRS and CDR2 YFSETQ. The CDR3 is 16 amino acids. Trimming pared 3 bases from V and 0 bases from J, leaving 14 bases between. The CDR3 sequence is CASSSALLTSTDTQYF. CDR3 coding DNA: TGCGCCAGCAGCTCCGCATTGTTAACTAGCACAGATACGCAGTATTTT. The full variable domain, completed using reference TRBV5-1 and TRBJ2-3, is KAGVTQTPRYLIKTRGQQVTLSCSPISGHRSVSWYQQTPGQGLQFLFEYFSETQRNKGNFPGRFSGRQFSNSRSEMNVSTLELGDSALYLCASSSALLTSTDTQYFGPGTRLTVL.

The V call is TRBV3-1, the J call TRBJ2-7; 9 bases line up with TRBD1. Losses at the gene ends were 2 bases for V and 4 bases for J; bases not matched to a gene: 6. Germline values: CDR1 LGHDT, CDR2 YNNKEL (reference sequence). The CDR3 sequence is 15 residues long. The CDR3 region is CASSQPGQGSYEQYF. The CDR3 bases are TGTGCCAGCAGCCAACCTGGACAGGGGTCTTACGAGCAGTACTTC.

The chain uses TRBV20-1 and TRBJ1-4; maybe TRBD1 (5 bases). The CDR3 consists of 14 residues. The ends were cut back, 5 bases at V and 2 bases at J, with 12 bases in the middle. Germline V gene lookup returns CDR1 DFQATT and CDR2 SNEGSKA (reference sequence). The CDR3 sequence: CSASRVGTNEKLFF. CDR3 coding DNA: TGCAGTGCTTCCAGGGTTGGGACTAATGAAAAACTGTTTTTT.

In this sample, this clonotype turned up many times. The chain's CDR3 is CASSLVPDTIYF. The DNA of the CDR3 is TGTGCCAGCAGCTTAGTCCCGGACACCATATATTTT. V and J are TRBV7-9 and TRBJ1-3, with unresolved D. V dropped 1 base and J dropped 8 bases, with 6 bases sitting between them. The CDR3 spans 12 residues. CDR1 and CDR2 from the germline V gene are SEHNR and FQNEAQ (reference sequence).

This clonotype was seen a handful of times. The CDR3 region is CASSPNPDYNEQFF. In DNA, the CDR3 is TGTGCCAGCAGCCCGAACCCCGACTACAATGAGCAGTTCTTC. V and J are TRBV6-2 or TRBV6-3 and TRBJ2-1, with D unresolved. The CDR3 length is 14 residues. Deletions cut 6 bases from V and 3 bases from J, with 12 bases between. Germline assignment: CDR1 MNHEY and CDR2 SVGEGT.

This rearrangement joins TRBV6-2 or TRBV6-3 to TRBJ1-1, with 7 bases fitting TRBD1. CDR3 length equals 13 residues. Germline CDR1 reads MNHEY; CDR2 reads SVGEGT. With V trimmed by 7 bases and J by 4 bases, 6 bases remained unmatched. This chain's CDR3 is CASIRQGGTEAFF. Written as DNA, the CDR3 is TGTGCCAGCATCAGACAGGGCGGCACTGAAGCTTTCTTT.

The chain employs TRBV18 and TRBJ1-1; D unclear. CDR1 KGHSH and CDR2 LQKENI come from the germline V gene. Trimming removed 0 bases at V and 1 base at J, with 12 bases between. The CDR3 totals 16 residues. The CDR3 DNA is TGTGCCAGCTCACCACCCGGGTTAGGGTGGAACACTGAAGCTTTCTTT. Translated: CASSPPGLGWNTEAFF. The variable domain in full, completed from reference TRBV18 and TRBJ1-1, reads NAGVMQNPRHLVRRRGQEARLRCSPMKGHSHVYWYRQLPEEGLKFMVYLQKENIIDESGMPKERFSAEFPKEGPSILRIQQVVRGDSAAYFCASSPPGLGWNTEAFFGQGTRLTVV.

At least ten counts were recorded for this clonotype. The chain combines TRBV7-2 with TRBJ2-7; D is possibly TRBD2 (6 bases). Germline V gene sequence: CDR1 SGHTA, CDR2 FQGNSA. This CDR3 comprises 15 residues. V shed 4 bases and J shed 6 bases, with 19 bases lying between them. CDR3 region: CASSSSVGWGGEQYF. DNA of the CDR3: TGTGCCAGCAGCTCTTCAGTCGGATGGGGAGGCGAGCAGTACTTC. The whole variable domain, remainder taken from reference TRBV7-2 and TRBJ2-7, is GAGVSQSPSNKVTEKGKDVELRCDPISGHTALYWYRQSLGQGLEFLIYFQGNSAPDKSGLPSDRFSAERTGGSVSTLTIQRTQQEDSAVYLCASSSSVGWGGEQYFGPGTRLTVT.

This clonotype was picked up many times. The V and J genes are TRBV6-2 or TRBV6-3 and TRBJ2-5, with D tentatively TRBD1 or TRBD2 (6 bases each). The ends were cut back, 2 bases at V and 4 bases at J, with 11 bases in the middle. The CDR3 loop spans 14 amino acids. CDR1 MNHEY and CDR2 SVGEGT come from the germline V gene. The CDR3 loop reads CASSYDGGGETQYF. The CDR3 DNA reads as TGTGCCAGCAGTTACGACGGAGGGGGAGAGACCCAGTACTTC.

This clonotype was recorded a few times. The CDR3 loop reads CSSTGNGGTEAFF. In DNA form, the CDR3 reads TGCAGTTCTACAGGGAATGGGGGGACTGAAGCTTTCTTT. The chain joins TRBV29-1 to TRBJ1-1; D possibly corresponds to TRBD1 (6 bases). This CDR3 has 13 residues. The germline V gene encodes CDR1 SQVTM and CDR2 ANQGSEA.

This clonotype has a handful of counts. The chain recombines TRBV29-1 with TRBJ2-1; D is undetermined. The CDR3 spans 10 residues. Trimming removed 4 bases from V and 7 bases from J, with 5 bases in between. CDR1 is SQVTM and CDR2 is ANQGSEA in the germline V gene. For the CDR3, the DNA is TGCAGCGTTGCCATTAATGAGCAGTTCTTC. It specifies CSVAINEQFF.

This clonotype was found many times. The CDR3 nucleotides read TGTGCCAGCAGTTCGGGGGACACTGAAGCTTTCTTT. It is translated as CASSSGDTEAFF. This sequence joins TRBV6-2 or TRBV6-3 and TRBJ1-1; perhaps TRBD1 as D (5 bases). The germline CDR1 and CDR2 sequences are MNHEY and SVGEGT. The CDR3 runs to 12 residues. V shed 4 bases and J shed 3 bases, with 6 bases lying between them.

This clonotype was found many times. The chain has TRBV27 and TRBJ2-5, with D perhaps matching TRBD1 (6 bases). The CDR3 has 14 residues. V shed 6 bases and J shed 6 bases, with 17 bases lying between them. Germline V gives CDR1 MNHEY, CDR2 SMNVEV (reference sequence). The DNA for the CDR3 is TGTGCCAGCAGAGGGCCAGGGGCGTTTAAGACCCAGTACTTC. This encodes CASRGPGAFKTQYF.

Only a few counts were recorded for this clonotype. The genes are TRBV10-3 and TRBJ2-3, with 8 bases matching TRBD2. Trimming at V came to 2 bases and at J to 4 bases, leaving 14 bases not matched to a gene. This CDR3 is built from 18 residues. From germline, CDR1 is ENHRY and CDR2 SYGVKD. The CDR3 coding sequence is TGTGCCATCAGTGAGCCCCCAGTGGGGTTAGCGGGGCCAGATACGCAGTATTTT. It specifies CAISEPPVGLAGPDTQYF.

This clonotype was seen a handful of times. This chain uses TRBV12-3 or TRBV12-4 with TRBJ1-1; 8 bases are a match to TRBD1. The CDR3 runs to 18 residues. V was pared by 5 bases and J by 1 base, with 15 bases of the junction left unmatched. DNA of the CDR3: TGTGCCAGCAGTCTACCTACCACCTCCGGACAGGGGAACACTGAAGCTTTCTTT. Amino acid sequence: CASSLPTTSGQGNTEAFF.

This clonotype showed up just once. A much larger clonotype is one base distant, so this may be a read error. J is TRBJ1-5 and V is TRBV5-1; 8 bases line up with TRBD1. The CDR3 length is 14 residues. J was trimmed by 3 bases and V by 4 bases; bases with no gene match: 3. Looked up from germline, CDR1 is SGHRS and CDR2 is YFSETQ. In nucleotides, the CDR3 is TGCGCCAGCAGCCCGGGACAGGCCAATCAGCCCCAGCATTTT. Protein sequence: CASSPGQANQPQHF.

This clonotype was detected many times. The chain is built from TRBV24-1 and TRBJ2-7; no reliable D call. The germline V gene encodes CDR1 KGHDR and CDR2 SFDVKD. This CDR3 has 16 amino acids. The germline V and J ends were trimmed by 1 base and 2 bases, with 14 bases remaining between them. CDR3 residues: CATSDLTQVRTYEQYF. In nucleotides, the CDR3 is TGTGCCACCAGTGATTTAACCCAGGTCCGAACCTACGAGCAGTACTTC.